The 21 T cell receptor beta chains presented below share a single source sample, sequenced in a study of cytomegalovirus exposure and HLA in healthy donors. 13 Jbeta primers and 60 Vbeta primers were used for the PCR. The table came from immunoSEQ multiplex PCR; TCRdb's copy has only in-frame clones and leaves some out. This sample has over 95,000 clones; 67% occur once, and the top ten carry almost 8.5%. The sequencing input was PBMCs. These receptors were taken from a man younger than 35 in good health and CMV-seropositive.

The CDR3 DNA reads TGTGCCTGGAGTACCCAACAAGGGGAGCTGTTTTTT. Translated, it gives CAWSTQQGELFF. The gene calls are TRBV30 and TRBJ2-2; D gene ambiguous. V was shortened by 2 bases and J by 8 bases, with 9 bases between the two germline ends. Looked up from germline, CDR1 is GTSNPN and CDR2 is SVGIG (reference sequence). The CDR3 sequence is 12 residues long.

This clone occurred a few times. This chain links TRBV9 with TRBJ1-2, with D hard to call. V dropped 1 base and J dropped 4 bases, with 17 bases sitting between them. The CDR3 contains 16 residues. CDR1 and CDR2 from the germline V gene are SGDLS and YYNGEE. The CDR3, as DNA: TGTGCCAGCAGCGTACCTGGGCAGCCTGAGATCTATGGCTACACCTTC. Translating it yields CASSVPGQPEIYGYTF.

The chain employs TRBV5-1 and TRBJ1-2, with D possibly TRBD1 on 6 matching bases. This CDR3 spans 13 amino acids. Germline loops: CDR1 SGHRS, CDR2 YFSETQ. V lost 3 bases and J 4 bases, leaving 10 bases between the germline ends. DNA of the CDR3: TGCGCCAGCAGCTACGACAGGTCCTATGGCTACACCTTC. This translates into CASSYDRSYGYTF.

The V call is TRBV5-1, the J call TRBJ2-3, with 10 nucleotides matching TRBD2. The CDR3 extends over 16 amino acids. Germline lookup yields CDR1 SGHRS and CDR2 YFSETQ. The V and J ends lost 5 bases and 5 bases, in that order; junction bases with no gene match: 11. CDR3: CASRLPLAGAQDTQYF. CDR3 sequence (DNA): TGCGCCAGCAGGTTACCTCTAGCGGGGGCCCAAGATACGCAGTATTTT.

The gene calls are TRBV10-2 and TRBJ1-2; 8 positions match TRBD1. Germline loops: CDR1 WSHSY, CDR2 SAAADI. V gave up 6 bases and J gave up 2 bases; unmatched junction bases: 11. This CDR3 has 16 residues. The CDR3 sequence: CASRTYVQGANYGYTF. In nucleotides, the CDR3 is TGCGCCAGCAGAACTTATGTGCAGGGGGCCAACTATGGCTACACCTTC.

This chain joins TRBV2 and TRBJ1-2; 8 positions match TRBD1. The CDR3 runs 14 residues. V lost 7 bases and J lost 5; bases outside the gene matches: 9. Germline V CDR1 and CDR2: SNHLY, FYNNEI. The CDR3 nucleotides are TGTGCCAGCAATCTGGGACAGGAGGGGTATGGCTACACCTTC. Translating gives CASNLGQEGYGYTF.

The V gene is TRBV9, the J gene TRBJ2-3; the match to TRBD2 covers 9 bases. V was pared by 4 bases and J by 3 bases, with 12 bases of the junction left unmatched. The germline V gene has CDR1 SGDLS and CDR2 YYNGEE. The CDR3 is 17 residues long. CDR3 DNA sequence: TGTGCCAGCAGCCCTCGCAGACTAGCGGCAAAAACAGATACGCAGTATTTT. This translates into CASSPRRLAAKTDTQYF.

The chain recombines TRBV5-1 with TRBJ2-5, with 8 bases that match TRBD2. CDR1 and CDR2 from the germline V gene are SGHRS and YFSETQ. This CDR3 comprises 14 residues. Trimming took 6 bases from V and 4 from J; bases not matched to a gene: 8. DNA for the CDR3: TGCGCCAGCAATCCCGCGGGAGGAGGAGAGACCCAGTACTTC. It specifies CASNPAGGGETQYF.

The chain combines TRBV5-6 with TRBJ1-1, with D perhaps TRBD1 (6 bases). The CDR3 covers 14 residues. V gave up 4 bases and J gave up 3 bases, with 13 bases separating them. Germline V gives CDR1 SGHDT, CDR2 YYEEEE. The CDR3 DNA sequence: TGTGCCAGCAGCGGCGACAGGTCGCACACTGAAGCTTTCTTT. Translation: CASSGDRSHTEAFF.

The chain employs TRBV5-4 and TRBJ2-1; D is possibly TRBD2 (7 bases). This CDR3 has 15 residues. Between the trimmed V and J ends, which lost 0 bases and 4 bases, there was a span of 11 bases. Germline CDR1 reads SGHNT; CDR2 reads YYREEE (reference sequence). The CDR3 sequence is CASSLDGGLYNEQFF. The CDR3 DNA follows: TGTGCCAGCAGCTTGGACGGGGGGCTATACAATGAGCAGTTCTTC.

The V gene is TRBV28, the J gene TRBJ2-5, with D perhaps TRBD2 (5 bases). The germline gives CDR1 MDHEN, CDR2 SYDVKM. V was shortened by 5 bases and J by 3 bases, with 13 bases between the two germline ends. This CDR3 has 14 residues. CDR3 nucleotides: TGTGCCAGCAGTCCCCTCGGGGTTGAAGAGACCCAGTACTTC. It encodes CASSPLGVEETQYF.

This chain links TRBV18 with TRBJ1-1, with 8 nucleotides matching TRBD1. CDR3 length: 11 residues. The V gene end was trimmed by 5 bases and the J gene end by 8 bases; junction bases not matched to a gene: 1. Germline-derived CDR1 and CDR2 are KGHSH and LQKENI. The CDR3 sequence: CASSRDREAFF. The CDR3 bases are TGTGCCAGCTCAAGGGACAGGGAAGCTTTCTTT.

The chain carries TRBV6-1 and TRBJ1-1; 9 positions match TRBD1. Germline-derived CDR1 and CDR2 are MNHNS and SASEGT. After removal of 5 bases from V and 2 bases from J, the junction contained 6 bases not matched to a gene. The CDR3 is 15 residues long. The CDR3 is CASSPGTGLNTEAFF. For the CDR3, the DNA is TGTGCCAGCAGTCCGGGGACAGGGCTAAACACTGAAGCTTTCTTT.

This clone has a handful of counts. The J gene is TRBJ1-1, the V gene TRBV9, with D maybe TRBD1 (5 bases). Trimming removed 0 bases from V and 6 bases from J, with 15 bases in between. Germline lookup yields CDR1 SGDLS and CDR2 YYNGEE. This CDR3 is 15 amino acids long. For the CDR3, the DNA is TGTGCCAGCAGCGTAGTCGGAGGAGGGGAAGCTGAAGCTTTCTTT. This codes for CASSVVGGGEAEAFF.

This sequence joins TRBV14 and TRBJ1-1, with D maybe TRBD1 (6 bases). The CDR3 consists of 16 residues. CDR1 is SGHDN, CDR2 FVKESK, per germline. V dropped 0 bases and J dropped 3 bases, with 14 bases sitting between them. The chain's CDR3 is CASSQDPTGYYTEAFF. CDR3 DNA: TGTGCCAGCAGCCAAGATCCGACAGGTTATTACACTGAAGCTTTCTTT.

The rearrangement links TRBV6-5 to TRBJ1-1; weak D call: TRBD1 (5 bases). Trimming shortened V by 2 bases and J by 8 bases, and 9 bases separated the two germline ends. The germline V gene has CDR1 MNHEY and CDR2 SVGAGI. This CDR3 is built from 12 residues. The CDR3 is CASSYRDSEAFF. The DNA of the CDR3 is TGTGCCAGCAGTTACCGAGACAGCGAAGCTTTCTTT.

This clone appeared a few times. CDR3 bases: TGTGCCAGCACCGCTGGTGGGGGGGCTTTCTCCTACGAGCAGTACGTC. It is translated as CASTAGGGAFSYEQYV. The rearrangement joins TRBV6-8 to TRBJ2-7, with D maybe TRBD2 (7 bases). The germline V gene encodes CDR1 MNHGY and CDR2 SAAAGT. The CDR3 runs to 16 residues. Trimming shortened V by 7 bases and J by 0 bases, and 19 bases separated the two germline ends.

The chain is built from TRBV5-6 and TRBJ2-3; TRBD2 agrees at 7 bases. V trimming: 4 bases; J trimming: 0 bases; junction bases outside the gene matches: 5. The germline gives CDR1 SGHDT, CDR2 YYEEEE. This CDR3 contains 15 residues. CDR3 coding DNA: TGTGCCAGCAGCAGATACGGGGGGAGCACAGATACGCAGTATTTT. This translates into CASSRYGGSTDTQYF.

The chain couples TRBV18 to TRBJ1-4; D uncertain. Germline CDR1 is KGHSH and CDR2 is LQKENI. The V and J ends lost 6 bases and 3 bases respectively, with 8 bases between them. This CDR3 spans 13 amino acids. CDR3 sequence: CASSLSPNEKLFF. The CDR3 region has the DNA TGTGCCAGCTCGTTGAGTCCTAATGAAAAACTGTTTTTT. The full variable domain, in which reference TRBV18 and TRBJ1-4 provide the parts outside the CDR3, is NAGVMQNPRHLVRRRGQEARLRCSPMKGHSHVYWYRQLPEEGLKFMVYLQKENIIDESGMPKERFSAEFPKEGPSILRIQQVVRGDSAAYFCASSLSPNEKLFFGSGTQLSVL.

The chain uses TRBV6-1 and TRBJ2-3, with 9 positions matching TRBD2. With V trimmed by 4 bases and J by 3 bases, 8 bases remained unmatched. Looked up from germline, CDR1 is MNHNS and CDR2 is SASEGT. The CDR3 sequence is 16 residues long. CDR3 region: CASSGLASGKTDTQYF. The CDR3 DNA sequence: TGTGCCAGCAGTGGTCTGGCTAGCGGGAAAACAGATACGCAGTATTTT.

The chain uses TRBV5-1 and TRBJ1-1; maybe TRBD1 (6 bases). The CDR3 contains 13 residues. Trimming removed 5 bases from V and 6 bases from J, with 14 bases in between. The V gene's germline CDR1 is SGHRS and CDR2 YFSETQ. The CDR3 coding sequence is TGCGCCAGCAGTCCCAGGGGAAGCGCTGAAGCTTTCTTT. It encodes CASSPRGSAEAFF.